This entry describes one T cell receptor beta chain. The source of the sample is a study of blood T cell repertoires in COVID-19. Repertoires were generated with immunoSEQ multiplex PCR, while TCRdb's copy carries only in-frame clones and drops some. This table holds over 85,000 clones, almost 80% found once. CDR3 length: 12 residues. Trimming removed 6 bases from V and 3 bases from J, with 6 bases in between. This clonotype originated in a woman older than 75 with active or convalescent COVID-19. The V call is TRBV12-3 or TRBV12-4, the J call TRBJ2-1; D not resolved. The specimen was peripheral blood. CDR3: CASSHNYNEQFF. CDR3 in DNA: TGTGCCAGCAGCCACAACTACAATGAGCAGTTCTTC.